A selection of T cell receptor beta chains follows, all from one sample in a study of shared clonotypes between healthy human individuals. Using immunoSEQ multiplex PCR, the repertoire was profiled, and TCRdb retains in-frame clones only, with some absent. The top ten hold about 0.11% of the sample, which has around 560,000 clones, around 96% seen once. Material for sequencing was naive CD8+ T cells sorted from blood. These TCRs come from a woman in her 30s in good health. Both conserved end residues are part of each CDR3. D genes are given only for firm matches. Size is stated for part of the rows, as once, few or many counts, or as a class when the clone is expanded.

V	D	J	size	DNA	CDR3
TRBV6-6	.	TRBJ2-2	once	TGTGCCAGCAGAATAACCGGGGAGCTGTTTTTT	CASRITGELFF
TRBV19	TRBD1	TRBJ2-2	.	TGTGCCAGTAGTATTCTCGTGGGACAGGAGGGCACCGGGGAGCTGTTTTTT	CASSILVGQEGTGELFF
TRBV19	.	TRBJ2-2	.	TGTGCCAGTAGTATGTTTGGACCCCTAACCGCGAACACCGGGGAGCTGTTTTTT	CASSMFGPLTANTGELFF
TRBV28	.	TRBJ1-6	.	TGTGCCACCGCCTGGGGGCCGAATTCACCCCTCCACTTT	CATAWGPNSPLHF
TRBV5-6	.	TRBJ1-1	.	TGTGCCAGCAGCTTGGAGGGAGGGGGCACTGAAGCTTTCTTT	CASSLEGGGTEAFF
TRBV7-9	.	TRBJ2-1	.	TGTGCCAGCAGCTTAGAGAGCTACGCGAACAATGAGCAGTTCTTC	CASSLESYANNEQFF
TRBV2	.	TRBJ2-2	.	TGTGCCAGCAGTGAACTAACGGCGAACACCGGGGAGCTGTTTTTT	CASSELTANTGELFF
TRBV7-9	.	TRBJ2-7	few	TGTGCCAGCAGCTCGGACCTGGCCTACGAGCAGTACTTC	CASSSDLAYEQYF
TRBV27	TRBD2	TRBJ2-2	.	TGTGCCAGCAGTTTAACCGATTCAGCGGGAGGGCGGGCCGGGGAGCTGTTTTTT	CASSLTDSAGGRAGELFF
TRBV5-6	.	TRBJ2-7	once	TGTGCCAGCAGCTTGGCGGCAGTCCCCGAGCAGTACTTC	CASSLAAVPEQYF
TRBV13	.	TRBJ2-5	.	TGTGCCAGCAGCCCCACGGGAGGGGGCGGCGAGGAGACCCAGTACTTC	CASSPTGGGGEETQYF
TRBV2	TRBD2	TRBJ2-7	.	TGTGCCAGCAGTGAAGAAATAGCGGGATTTTTAACGGAGAGCTACGAGCAGTACTTC	CASSEEIAGFLTESYEQYF
TRBV18	.	TRBJ2-7	once	TGTGCCAGCTCACCCGAAGCTCAGGGGATGAGGGAAGTCTACGAGCAGTACTTC	CASSPEAQGMREVYEQYF
TRBV28	TRBD1	TRBJ1-1	.	TGTGCCAGCAGTTTAATTACAGTCAGGGGGCCGAACACTGAAGCTTTCTTT	CASSLITVRGPNTEAFF
TRBV13	.	TRBJ1-5	.	TGTGCCAGCAGCTTACGGGTGAGGGGAAGCAATCAGCCCCAGCATTTT	CASSLRVRGSNQPQHF
TRBV28	.	TRBJ2-7	.	TGTGCCAGCAGTTTTCGGGACGGCGCCTACGAGCAGTACTTC	CASSFRDGAYEQYF
TRBV29-1	.	TRBJ1-4	.	TGCAGCGTTGAGTTGGCCGCTGCAACTAATGAAAAACTGTTTTTT	CSVELAAATNEKLFF
TRBV29-1	.	TRBJ2-5	.	TGCAGCGTTGGATCCCTCTTCGAGACCCAGTACTTC	CSVGSLFETQYF
TRBV7-8	TRBD2	TRBJ2-7	.	TGTGCCAGCAGCCGAACCTATACCGAGGGACTAGCGGGAGAGGGCTACGAGCAGTACTTC	CASSRTYTEGLAGEGYEQYF
TRBV19	TRBD2	TRBJ2-1	.	TGTGCCAGTAGCTCGTACCCGGGTGTAGCGGGAGTTGACAATGAGCAGTTCTTC	CASSSYPGVAGVDNEQFF
TRBV23-1	.	TRBJ1-1	.	TGCGCCAGCAGTCGAAATCGGAGGAACACTGAAGCTTTCTTT	CASSRNRRNTEAFF
TRBV11-2	.	TRBJ1-2	.	TGTGCCAGCAGCTTAGGACCCTATGGCTACACCTTC	CASSLGPYGYTF
TRBV28	.	TRBJ2-7	.	TGTGCCAGCACGGGAGATAGGGTGCTCGGCGAGCAGTACTTC	CASTGDRVLGEQYF
TRBV7-9	.	TRBJ2-7	.	TGTGCCAGCAGCTCGGGCGGACTGACCTACGAGCAGTACTTC	CASSSGGLTYEQYF
TRBV13	.	TRBJ2-7	.	TGTGCCAGCAGCTTAGGTCGTTCAACCTACGAGCAGTACTTC	CASSLGRSTYEQYF
TRBV10-2	.	TRBJ1-3	.	TGCGCCAGCAGTGAAGGTCAGGCTGGGACTGGAAACACCATATATTTT	CASSEGQAGTGNTIYF
TRBV9	TRBD2	TRBJ2-3	.	TGTGCCAGCAGCGGGACTAGCGGGAGGGCCAGGGATACGCAGTATTTT	CASSGTSGRARDTQYF
TRBV7-9	.	TRBJ2-7	.	TGTGCCAGCAGCTTAGGGTTAGCGGACCCCTACGAGCAGTACTTC	CASSLGLADPYEQYF
TRBV7-9	.	TRBJ2-1	.	TGTGCCAGCAGCCCTCCCGGGACACGTGAGCAGTTCTTC	CASSPPGTREQFF
TRBV5-6	TRBD2	TRBJ2-3	.	TGTGCCAGCAGCGGGGGACTAGCAGATACGCAGTATTTT	CASSGGLADTQYF
TRBV27	.	TRBJ2-7	once	TGTGCCAGCAGTGAGTATGCCGGGGGCTATCCTTACGAGCAGTACTTC	CASSEYAGGYPYEQYF
TRBV13	.	TRBJ2-7	.	TGTGCCAGCAGCTTAATTGGGGTCGGCGAGCAGTACTTC	CASSLIGVGEQYF
TRBV27	.	TRBJ2-5	.	TGTGCCAGCAGTAGGACTTTGGGGGAGCAGTACTTC	CASSRTLGEQYF
TRBV5-5	.	TRBJ2-7	.	TGTGCCAGCAGCTTGGCCCACGTCCTTTCCTACGAGCAGTACTTC	CASSLAHVLSYEQYF
TRBV11-2	TRBD2	TRBJ2-7	.	TGTGCCAGCAGCAGACTAGCGGGAGGGCCCCTCTACGAGCAGTACTTC	CASSRLAGGPLYEQYF
TRBV27	.	TRBJ2-7	.	TGTGCCAGCAGTTCCCTGAGCTCCTACGAGCAGTACTTC	CASSSLSSYEQYF
TRBV2	.	TRBJ2-7	.	TGTGCCAGCAGTGCCGGTTCCACCTACGAGCAGTACTTC	CASSAGSTYEQYF
TRBV5-6	TRBD1	TRBJ2-7	.	TGTGCCAGCAGCGCCGGGACAGGGGGCTACGAGCAGTACTTC	CASSAGTGGYEQYF
TRBV19	TRBD1	TRBJ2-1	.	TGTGCCAGTAGTGATACAGGGGGCCCCCACAATGAGCAGTTCTTC	CASSDTGGPHNEQFF
TRBV10-3	.	TRBJ2-7	few	TGTGCCATCGCCGAAAACCAGGGATCGTCCTACGAGCAGTACTTC	CAIAENQGSSYEQYF
TRBV7-8	TRBD1	TRBJ1-5	.	TGTGCCAGCAGCCCGGCGGGTGATGGGACAGGGCTCAATCAGCCCCAGCATTTT	CASSPAGDGTGLNQPQHF
TRBV12-5	TRBD2	TRBJ2-1	.	TGTGCTAGTGGTTTTCTAGCGGGACCCTACAATGAGCAGTTCTTC	CASGFLAGPYNEQFF
TRBV11-2	TRBD2	TRBJ2-3	.	TGTGCCAGCAGCTTGGGGGATAGCGGGAGTTGGACAGATACGCAGTATTTT	CASSLGDSGSWTDTQYF
TRBV29-1	.	TRBJ2-7	.	TGCAGCGTTGAGGTGGCAGGCGAGCAGTACTTC	CSVEVAGEQYF
TRBV6-5	.	TRBJ2-7	.	TGTGCCAGCAGTTACGCGGGTGACTCCTACGAGCAGTACTTC	CASSYAGDSYEQYF